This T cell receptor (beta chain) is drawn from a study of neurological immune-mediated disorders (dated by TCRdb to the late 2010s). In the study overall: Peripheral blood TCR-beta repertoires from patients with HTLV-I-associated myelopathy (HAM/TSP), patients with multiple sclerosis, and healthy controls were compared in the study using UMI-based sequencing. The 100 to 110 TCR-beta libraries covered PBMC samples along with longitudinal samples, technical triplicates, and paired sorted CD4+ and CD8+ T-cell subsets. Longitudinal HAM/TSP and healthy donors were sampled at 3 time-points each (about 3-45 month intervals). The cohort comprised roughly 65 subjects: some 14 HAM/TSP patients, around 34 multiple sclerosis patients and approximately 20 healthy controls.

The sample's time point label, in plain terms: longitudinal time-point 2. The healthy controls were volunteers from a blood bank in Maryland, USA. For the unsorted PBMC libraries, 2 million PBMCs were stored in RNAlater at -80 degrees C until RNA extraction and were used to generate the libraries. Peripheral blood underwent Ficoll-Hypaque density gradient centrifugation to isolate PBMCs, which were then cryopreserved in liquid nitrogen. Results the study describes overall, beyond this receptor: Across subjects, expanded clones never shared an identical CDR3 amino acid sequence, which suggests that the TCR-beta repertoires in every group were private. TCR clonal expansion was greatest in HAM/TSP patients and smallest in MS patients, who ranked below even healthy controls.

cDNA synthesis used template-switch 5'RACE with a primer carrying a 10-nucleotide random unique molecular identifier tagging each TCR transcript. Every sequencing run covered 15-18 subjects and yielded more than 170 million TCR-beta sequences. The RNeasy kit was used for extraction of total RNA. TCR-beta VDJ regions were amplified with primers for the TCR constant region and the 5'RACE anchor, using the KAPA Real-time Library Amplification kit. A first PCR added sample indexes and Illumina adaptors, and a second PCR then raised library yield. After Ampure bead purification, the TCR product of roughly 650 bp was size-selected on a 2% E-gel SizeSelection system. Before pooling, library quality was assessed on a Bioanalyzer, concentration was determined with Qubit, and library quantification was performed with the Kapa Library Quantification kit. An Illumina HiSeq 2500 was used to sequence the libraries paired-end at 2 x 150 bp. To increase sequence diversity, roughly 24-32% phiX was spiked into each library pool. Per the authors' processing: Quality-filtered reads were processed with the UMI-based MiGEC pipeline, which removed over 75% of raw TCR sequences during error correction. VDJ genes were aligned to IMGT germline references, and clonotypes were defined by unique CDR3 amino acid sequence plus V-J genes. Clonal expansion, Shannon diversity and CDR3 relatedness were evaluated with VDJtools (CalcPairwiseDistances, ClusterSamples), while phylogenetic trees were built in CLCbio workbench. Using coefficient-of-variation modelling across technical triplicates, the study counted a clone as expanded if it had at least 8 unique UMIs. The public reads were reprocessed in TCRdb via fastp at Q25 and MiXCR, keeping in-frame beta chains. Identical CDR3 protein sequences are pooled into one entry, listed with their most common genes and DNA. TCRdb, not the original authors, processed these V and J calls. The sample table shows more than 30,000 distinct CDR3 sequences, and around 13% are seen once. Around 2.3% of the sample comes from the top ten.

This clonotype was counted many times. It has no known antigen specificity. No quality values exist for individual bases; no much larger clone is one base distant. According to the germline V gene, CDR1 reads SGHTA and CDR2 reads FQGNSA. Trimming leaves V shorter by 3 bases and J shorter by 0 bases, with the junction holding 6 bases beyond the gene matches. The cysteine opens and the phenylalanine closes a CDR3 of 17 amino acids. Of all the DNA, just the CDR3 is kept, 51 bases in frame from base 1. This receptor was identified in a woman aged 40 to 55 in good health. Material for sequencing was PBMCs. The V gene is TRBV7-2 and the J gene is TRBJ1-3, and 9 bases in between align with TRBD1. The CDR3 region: CASSFAPTGGSGNTIYF. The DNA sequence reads TGTGCCAGCAGCTTTGCCCCGACAGGGGGCTCTGGAAACACCATATATTTT.